These T cell receptor beta chains were read from a single sample in a study of resident and recirculating memory T cells in vitiligo. Some clones are missing from TCRdb's copy, which holds only in-frame ones; the method was immunoSEQ multiplex PCR. The table records roughly 300 clones, more than 75% of them present only once. Sequencing was done on a sample of lesional skin. These receptors were obtained from a male donor with vitiligo. Each CDR3 is given with its conserved first and last residue. A D gene is named only where the DNA matches it firmly. The size field is filled for only some rows; it gives once, few, many or a size class.

j_gene	abundance	d_gene	v_gene	CDR3nt	CDR3aa
TRBJ2-1	NA	NA	TRBV4-3	TGCGCCAGCAGCCAAGGGACAGCTGAGAATGAGCAGTTCTTC	CASSQGTAENEQFF
TRBJ1-1	NA	TRBD1	TRBV10-3	TGTGCCCCGGACAGGGAGAACACTGAAGCTTTCTTT	CAPDRENTEAFF
TRBJ1-1	NA	TRBD1	TRBV5-1	TGCGCCAGCAGCTGGGACAGGGACACTGAAGCTTTCTTT	CASSWDRDTEAFF
TRBJ2-1	NA	NA	TRBV18	TGTGCCAGCTCACACCACGTCACTCCCTACAATGAGCAGTTCTTC	CASSHHVTPYNEQFF
TRBJ2-1	few	TRBD2	TRBV28	TGTGCCAGCAGTTCCCCTGGGGATAGCGGGAGGATTTGGAATGAGCAGTTCTTC	CASSSPGDSGRIWNEQFF
TRBJ2-1	NA	TRBD2	TRBV19	TGTGCCAGTAGTATAGGATTAGCGGGAGGGCCAAGGAATGAGCAGTTCTTC	CASSIGLAGGPRNEQFF
TRBJ1-5	NA	NA	TRBV13	TGTGCCAGCAGCCAAACAGGTTACAATCAGCCCCAGCATTTT	CASSQTGYNQPQHF
TRBJ1-3	NA	NA	TRBV15	TGTGCCACCAGCCCTAGAGGGAGGGCAGGGGCTTACGGAAACACCATATATTTT	CATSPRGRAGAYGNTIYF
TRBJ2-4	NA	NA	TRBV12-5	TGTGCTAGTGGCCCCCACCGTCCGGACTTTGCACTAGCCAAAAACATTCAGTACTTC	CASGPHRPDFALAKNIQYF
TRBJ1-4	few	NA	TRBV27	TGTGCCAGCAGTTTTAGGGGTCCCGCTAATGAAAAACTGTTTTTT	CASSFRGPANEKLFF
TRBJ2-1	NA	TRBD2	TRBV15	TGTGCCACCAGCAGAGAGACACTAGCGGGAGTTGGTTTGAATGAGCAGTTCTTC	CATSRETLAGVGLNEQFF
TRBJ2-1	NA	NA	TRBV10-3	TGTGCCGCCTCAGAGAGGGACACCTACAATGAGCAGTTCTTC	CAASERDTYNEQFF
TRBJ2-7	NA	TRBD1	TRBV27	TGTGCCAGCAGTTTGGGACAGCTCTACGAGCAGTACTTC	CASSLGQLYEQYF
TRBJ2-4	NA	TRBD1	TRBV5-1	TGCGCCAGCAGCCCCCCGACAGGGGACGGAAACATTCAGTACTTC	CASSPPTGDGNIQYF
TRBJ2-1	once	TRBD2	TRBV6-4	TGTGCCAGCAGTGAAACTAGCGGCTCCTACAATGAGCAGTTCTTC	CASSETSGSYNEQFF
TRBJ2-7	NA	NA	TRBV7-9	TGTGCCAGCAGCTTAGCCGAGGTCTCCTACGAGCAGTACTTC	CASSLAEVSYEQYF
TRBJ1-3	NA	NA	TRBV27	TGTGCCAGCAGTACTCAGGGGACCACAGGGTGGGCGGGAAACACCATATATTTT	CASSTQGTTGWAGNTIYF
TRBJ2-7	NA	NA	TRBV18	TGTGCCAGCTCACCACCCGGCGGAGGGCTCTACGAGCAGTACTTC	CASSPPGGGLYEQYF
TRBJ2-2	NA	NA	TRBV9	TGTGCCAGCACCCTTAGGGGGGAGGGCGGGGAGCTGTTTTTT	CASTLRGEGGELFF
TRBJ1-1	NA	TRBD1	TRBV19	TGTGCCAGTAGGAGGACAGGGTTGAACACTGAAGCTTTCTTT	CASRRTGLNTEAFF